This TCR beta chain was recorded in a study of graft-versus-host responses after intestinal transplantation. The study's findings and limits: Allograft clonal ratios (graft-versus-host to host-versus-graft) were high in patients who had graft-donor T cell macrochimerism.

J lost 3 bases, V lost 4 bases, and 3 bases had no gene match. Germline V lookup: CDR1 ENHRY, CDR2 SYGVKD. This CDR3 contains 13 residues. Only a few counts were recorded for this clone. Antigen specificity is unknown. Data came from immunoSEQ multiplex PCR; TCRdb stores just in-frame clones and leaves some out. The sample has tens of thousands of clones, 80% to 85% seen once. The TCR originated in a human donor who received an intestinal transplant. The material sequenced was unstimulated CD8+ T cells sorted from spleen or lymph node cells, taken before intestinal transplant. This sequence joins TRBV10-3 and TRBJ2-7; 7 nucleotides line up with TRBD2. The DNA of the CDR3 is TGTGCCATCAGTGGCCCTAGCGGCTACGAGCAGTACTTC. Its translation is CAISGPSGYEQYF.